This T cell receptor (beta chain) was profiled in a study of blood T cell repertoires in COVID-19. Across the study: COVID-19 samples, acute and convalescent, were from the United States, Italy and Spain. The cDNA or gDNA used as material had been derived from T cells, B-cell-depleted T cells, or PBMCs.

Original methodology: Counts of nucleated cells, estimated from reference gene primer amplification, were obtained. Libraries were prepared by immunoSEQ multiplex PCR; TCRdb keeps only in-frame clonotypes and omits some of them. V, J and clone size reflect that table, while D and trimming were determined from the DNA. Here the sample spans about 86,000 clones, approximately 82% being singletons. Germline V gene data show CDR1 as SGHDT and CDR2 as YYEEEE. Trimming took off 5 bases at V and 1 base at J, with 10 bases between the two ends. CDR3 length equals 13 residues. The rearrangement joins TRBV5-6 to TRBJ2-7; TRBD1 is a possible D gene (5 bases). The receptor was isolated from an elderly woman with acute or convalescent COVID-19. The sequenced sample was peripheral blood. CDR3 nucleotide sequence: TGTGCCAGCAGGACGACAGTTTCCTACGAGCAGTACTTC. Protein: CASRTTVSYEQYF.